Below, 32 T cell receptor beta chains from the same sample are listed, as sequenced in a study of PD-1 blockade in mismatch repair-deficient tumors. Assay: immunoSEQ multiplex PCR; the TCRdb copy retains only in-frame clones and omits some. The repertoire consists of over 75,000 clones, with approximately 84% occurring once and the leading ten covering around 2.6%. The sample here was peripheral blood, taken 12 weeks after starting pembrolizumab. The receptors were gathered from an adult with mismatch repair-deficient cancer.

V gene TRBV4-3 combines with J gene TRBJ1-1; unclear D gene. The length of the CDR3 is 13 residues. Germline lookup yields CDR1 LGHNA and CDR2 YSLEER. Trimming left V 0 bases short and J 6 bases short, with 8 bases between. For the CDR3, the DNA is TGCGCCAGCAGCCAAGATGGGTCCTCTGAAGCTTTCTTT. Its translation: CASSQDGSSEAFF.

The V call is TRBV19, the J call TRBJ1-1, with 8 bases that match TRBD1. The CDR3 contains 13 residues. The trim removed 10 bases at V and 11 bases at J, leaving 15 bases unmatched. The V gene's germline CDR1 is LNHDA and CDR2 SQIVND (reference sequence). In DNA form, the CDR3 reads TGTGCCACTAACACCGACAGGGGACTCGGGGCTTTCTTT. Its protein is CATNTDRGLGAFF.

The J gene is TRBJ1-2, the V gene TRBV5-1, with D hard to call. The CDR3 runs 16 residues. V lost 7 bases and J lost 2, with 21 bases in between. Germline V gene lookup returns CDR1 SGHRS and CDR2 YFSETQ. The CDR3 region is CASRGLFPSSNYGYTF. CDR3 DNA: TGCGCCAGCCGGGGTCTCTTCCCTTCCTCAAACTATGGCTACACCTTC.

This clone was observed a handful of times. CDR3 nucleotide sequence: TGTGCCATCAGGCGGGACAGCTATGGCTACACCTTC. As protein: CAIRRDSYGYTF. V is TRBV10-3 and J is TRBJ1-2; 7 nucleotides agree with TRBD1. The germline V gene encodes CDR1 ENHRY and CDR2 SYGVKD. This CDR3 is built from 12 residues. The J segment lost 4 bases and the V segment lost 6 bases, leaving 2 bases of the junction unmatched.

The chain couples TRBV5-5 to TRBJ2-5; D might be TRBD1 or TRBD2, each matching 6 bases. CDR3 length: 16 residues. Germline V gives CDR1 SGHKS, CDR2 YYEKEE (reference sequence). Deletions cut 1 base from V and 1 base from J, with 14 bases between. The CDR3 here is CASSLNGGQGQETQYF. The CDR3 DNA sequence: TGTGCCAGCAGCTTGAATGGGGGGCAAGGCCAAGAGACCCAGTACTTC.

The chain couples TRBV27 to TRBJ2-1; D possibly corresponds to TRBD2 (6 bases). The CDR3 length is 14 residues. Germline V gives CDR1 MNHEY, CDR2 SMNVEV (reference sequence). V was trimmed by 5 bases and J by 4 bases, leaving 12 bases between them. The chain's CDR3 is CASSHRDSYNEQFF. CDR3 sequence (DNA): TGTGCCAGCAGTCACCGGGACTCGTACAATGAGCAGTTCTTC.

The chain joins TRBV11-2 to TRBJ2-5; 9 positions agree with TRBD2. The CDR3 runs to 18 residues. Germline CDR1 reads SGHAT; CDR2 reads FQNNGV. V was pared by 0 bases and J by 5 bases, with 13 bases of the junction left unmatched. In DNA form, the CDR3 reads TGTGCCAGCAGCTTAGATCGGACGGGACTAGCCCTAGGGGAGACCCAGTACTTC. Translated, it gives CASSLDRTGLALGETQYF.

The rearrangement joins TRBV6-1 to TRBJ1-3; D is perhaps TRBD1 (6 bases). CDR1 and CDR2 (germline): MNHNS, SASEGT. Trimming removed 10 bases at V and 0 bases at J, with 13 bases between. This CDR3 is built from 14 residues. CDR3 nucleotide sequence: TGTGCCACCCAAAGGGGGAGCTCTGGAAACACCATATATTTT. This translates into CATQRGSSGNTIYF.

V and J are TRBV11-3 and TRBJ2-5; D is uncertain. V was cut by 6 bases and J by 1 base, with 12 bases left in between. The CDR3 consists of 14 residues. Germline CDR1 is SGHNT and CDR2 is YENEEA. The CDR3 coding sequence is TGTGCCAGCAGTAGGTGGCGGACCCAAGAGACCCAGTACTTC. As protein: CASSRWRTQETQYF.

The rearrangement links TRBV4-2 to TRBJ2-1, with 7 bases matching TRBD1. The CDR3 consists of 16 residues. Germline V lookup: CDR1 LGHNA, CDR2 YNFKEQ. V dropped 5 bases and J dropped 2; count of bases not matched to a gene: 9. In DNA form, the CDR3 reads TGTGCCAGCAGCGGACGACAGGGCATTACCTACAATGAGCAGTTCTTC. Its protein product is CASSGRQGITYNEQFF.

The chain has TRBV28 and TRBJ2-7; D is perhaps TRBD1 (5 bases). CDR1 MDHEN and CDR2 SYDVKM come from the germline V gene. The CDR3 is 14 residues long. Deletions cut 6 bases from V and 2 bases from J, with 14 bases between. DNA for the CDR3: TGTGCCAGCAGGCCGAGCGACAGCACCTACGAGCAGTACTTC. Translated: CASRPSDSTYEQYF.

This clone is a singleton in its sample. CDR3 DNA sequence: TGTGCCAGCAGCTTAGGGGCAACTAATGAAAAACTGTTTTTT. It translates to CASSLGATNEKLFF. The chain links TRBV13 to TRBJ1-4; D unresolved. Between the trimmed V and J ends, which lost 0 bases and 0 bases, there was a span of 2 bases. The CDR3 has 14 amino acids. Germline V CDR1 and CDR2: PRHDT, FYEKMQ (reference sequence). Drawing the rest from reference TRBV13 and TRBJ1-4, the complete variable domain is AAGVIQSPRHLIKEKRETATLKCYPIPRHDTVYWYQQGPGQDPQFLISFYEKMQSDKGSIPDRFSAQQFSDYHSELNMSSLELGDSALYFCASSLGATNEKLFFGSGTQLSVL.

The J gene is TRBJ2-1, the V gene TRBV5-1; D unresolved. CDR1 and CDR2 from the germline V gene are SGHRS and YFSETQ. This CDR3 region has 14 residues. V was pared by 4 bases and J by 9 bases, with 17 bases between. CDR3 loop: CASSPPGRASEQFF. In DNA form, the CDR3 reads TGCGCCAGCAGCCCCCCAGGCCGAGCGAGTGAGCAGTTCTTC.

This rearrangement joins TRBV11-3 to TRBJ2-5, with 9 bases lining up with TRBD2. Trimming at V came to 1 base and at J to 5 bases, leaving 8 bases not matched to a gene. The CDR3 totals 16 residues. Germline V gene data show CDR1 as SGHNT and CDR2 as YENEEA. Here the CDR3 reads CASSLGSPREGETQYF. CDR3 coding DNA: TGTGCCAGCAGCTTAGGCAGTCCGCGGGAGGGGGAGACCCAGTACTTC.

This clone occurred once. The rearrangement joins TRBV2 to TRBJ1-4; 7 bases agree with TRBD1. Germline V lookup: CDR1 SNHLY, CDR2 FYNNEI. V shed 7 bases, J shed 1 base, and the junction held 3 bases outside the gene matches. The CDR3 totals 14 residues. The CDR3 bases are TGTGCCAGCAATAACAGGGGAACTAATGAAAAACTGTTTTTT. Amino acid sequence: CASNNRGTNEKLFF.

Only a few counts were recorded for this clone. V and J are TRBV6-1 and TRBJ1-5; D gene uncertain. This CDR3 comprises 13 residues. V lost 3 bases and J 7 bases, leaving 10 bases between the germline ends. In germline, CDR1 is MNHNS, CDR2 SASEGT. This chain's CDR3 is CASSESQEQPQHF. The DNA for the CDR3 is TGTGCCAGCAGTGAGTCTCAAGAACAGCCCCAGCATTTT.

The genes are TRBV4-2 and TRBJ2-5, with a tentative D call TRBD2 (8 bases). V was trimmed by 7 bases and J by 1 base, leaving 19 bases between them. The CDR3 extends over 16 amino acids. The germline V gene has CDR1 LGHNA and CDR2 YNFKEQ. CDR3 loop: CASNPGGLAGQETQYF. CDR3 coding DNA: TGTGCCAGCAACCCAGGGGGTCTAGCGGGCCAAGAGACCCAGTACTTC.

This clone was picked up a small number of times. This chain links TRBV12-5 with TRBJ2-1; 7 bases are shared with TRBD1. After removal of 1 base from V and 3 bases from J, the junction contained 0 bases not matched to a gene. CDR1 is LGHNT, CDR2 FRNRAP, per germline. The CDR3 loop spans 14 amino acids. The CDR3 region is CASGLGQGYNEQFF. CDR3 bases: TGTGCTAGTGGTTTGGGACAGGGCTACAATGAGCAGTTCTTC.

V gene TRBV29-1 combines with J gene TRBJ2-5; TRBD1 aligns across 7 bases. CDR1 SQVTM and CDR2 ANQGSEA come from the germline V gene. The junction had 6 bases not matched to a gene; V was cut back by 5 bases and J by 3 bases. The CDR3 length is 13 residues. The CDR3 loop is CSVRVTGKETQYF. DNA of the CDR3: TGCAGCGTTCGGGTGACAGGGAAAGAGACCCAGTACTTC.

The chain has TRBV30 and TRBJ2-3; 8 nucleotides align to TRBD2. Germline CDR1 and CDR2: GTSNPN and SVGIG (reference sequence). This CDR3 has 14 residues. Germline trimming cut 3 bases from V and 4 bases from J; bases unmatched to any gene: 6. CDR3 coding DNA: TGTGCCTGGAGGGGACTAGGACGCGCAGATACGCAGTATTTT. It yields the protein CAWRGLGRADTQYF.

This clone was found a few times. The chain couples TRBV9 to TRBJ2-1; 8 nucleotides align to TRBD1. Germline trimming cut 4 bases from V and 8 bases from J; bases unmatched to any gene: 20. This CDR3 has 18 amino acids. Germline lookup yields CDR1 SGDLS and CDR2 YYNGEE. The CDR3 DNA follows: TGTGCCAGCAGCTTCCTTTGGGAACTAGGGGACAGGTGGGATGAGCAGTTCTTC. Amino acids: CASSFLWELGDRWDEQFF.

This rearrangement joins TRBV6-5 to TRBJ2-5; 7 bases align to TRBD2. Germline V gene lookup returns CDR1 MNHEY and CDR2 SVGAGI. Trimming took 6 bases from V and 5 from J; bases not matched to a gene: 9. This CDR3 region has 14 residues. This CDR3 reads CASREGGSEETQYF. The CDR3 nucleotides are TGTGCCAGCAGGGAAGGCGGGAGTGAGGAGACCCAGTACTTC.

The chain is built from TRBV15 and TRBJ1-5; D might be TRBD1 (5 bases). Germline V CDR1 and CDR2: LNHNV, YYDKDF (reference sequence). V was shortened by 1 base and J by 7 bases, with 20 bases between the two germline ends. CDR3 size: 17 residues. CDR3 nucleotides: TGTGCCACCAGCAGAGGCGGATACCAGGGAGGAGAACAGCCCCAGCATTTT. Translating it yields CATSRGGYQGGEQPQHF.

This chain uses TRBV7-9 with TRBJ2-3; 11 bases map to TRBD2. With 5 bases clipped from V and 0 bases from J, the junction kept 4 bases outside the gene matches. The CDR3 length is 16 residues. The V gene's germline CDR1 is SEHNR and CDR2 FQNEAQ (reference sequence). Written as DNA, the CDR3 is TGTGCCAGCAGCAAGAGGACTAGCGGGAGCACAGATACGCAGTATTTT. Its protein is CASSKRTSGSTDTQYF.

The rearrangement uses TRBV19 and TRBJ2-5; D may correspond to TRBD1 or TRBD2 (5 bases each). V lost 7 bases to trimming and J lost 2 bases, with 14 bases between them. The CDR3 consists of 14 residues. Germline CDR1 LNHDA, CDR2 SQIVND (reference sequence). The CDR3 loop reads CASTFSWGQETQYF. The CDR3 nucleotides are TGTGCCAGTACCTTTAGCTGGGGGCAAGAGACCCAGTACTTC.

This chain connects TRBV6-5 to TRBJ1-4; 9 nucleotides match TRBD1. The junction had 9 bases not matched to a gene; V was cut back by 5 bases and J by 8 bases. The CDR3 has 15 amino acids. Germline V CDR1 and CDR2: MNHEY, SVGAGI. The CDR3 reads CASSATGQGEEKLFF. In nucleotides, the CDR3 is TGTGCCAGCAGTGCGACGGGACAGGGTGAAGAAAAACTGTTTTTT.

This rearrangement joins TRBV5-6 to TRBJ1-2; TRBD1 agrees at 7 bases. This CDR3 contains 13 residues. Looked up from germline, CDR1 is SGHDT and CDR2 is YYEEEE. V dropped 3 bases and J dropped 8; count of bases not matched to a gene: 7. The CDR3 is CASSYSIRGGYTF. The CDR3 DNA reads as TGTGCCAGCAGCTATTCCATCAGGGGGGGCTACACCTTC.

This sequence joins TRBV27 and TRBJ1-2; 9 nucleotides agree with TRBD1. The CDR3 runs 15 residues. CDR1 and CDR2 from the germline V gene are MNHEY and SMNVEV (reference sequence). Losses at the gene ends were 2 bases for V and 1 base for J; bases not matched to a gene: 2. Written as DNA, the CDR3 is TGTGCCAGCAGTTTAGGACAGGGGATTAACTATGGCTACACCTTC. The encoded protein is CASSLGQGINYGYTF.

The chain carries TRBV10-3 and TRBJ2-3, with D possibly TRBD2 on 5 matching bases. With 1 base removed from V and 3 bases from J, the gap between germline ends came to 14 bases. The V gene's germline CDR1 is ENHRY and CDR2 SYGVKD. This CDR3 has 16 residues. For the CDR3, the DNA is TGTGCCATCAGTGAGTTGTGGGAGCTAAGAACAGATACGCAGTATTTT. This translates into CAISELWELRTDTQYF.

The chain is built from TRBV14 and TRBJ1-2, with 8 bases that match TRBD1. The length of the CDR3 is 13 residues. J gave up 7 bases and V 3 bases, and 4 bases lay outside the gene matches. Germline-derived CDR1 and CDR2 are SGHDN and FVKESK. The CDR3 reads CASSQQGAFGYTF. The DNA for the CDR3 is TGTGCCAGCAGCCAGCAGGGGGCTTTTGGCTACACCTTC.

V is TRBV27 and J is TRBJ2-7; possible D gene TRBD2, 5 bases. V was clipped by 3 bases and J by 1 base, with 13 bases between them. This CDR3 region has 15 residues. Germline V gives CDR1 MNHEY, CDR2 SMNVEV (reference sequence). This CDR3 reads CASSLGGGPSYEQYF. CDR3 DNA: TGTGCCAGCAGTTTGGGCGGAGGACCGTCCTACGAGCAGTACTTC.

CDR3 residues: CASARGGPQSNQPQHF. CDR3 DNA sequence: TGTGCTAGTGCCCGAGGGGGCCCCCAAAGCAATCAGCCCCAGCATTTT. The chain joins TRBV12-5 to TRBJ1-5; 7 bases agree with TRBD1. The CDR3 runs 16 residues. V trimming: 7 bases; J trimming: 1 base; junction bases outside the gene matches: 10. Germline values: CDR1 LGHNT, CDR2 FRNRAP. Drawing the rest from reference TRBV12-5 and TRBJ1-5, the complete variable domain is DARVTQTPRHKVTEMGQEVTMRCQPILGHNTVFWYRQTMMQGLELLAYFRNRAPLDDSGMPKDRFSAEMPDATLATLKIQPSEPRDSAVYFCASARGGPQSNQPQHFGDGTRLSIL.